Following are 22 T cell receptor beta chains from one sample sequenced in a study of CD8 T cells in Susac syndrome. An amount of RNA that ranged from roughly 0.5 to 1 ug was reverse transcribed with random hexamers. Via MiXCR, TCRdb re-called the immunoSEQ multiplex PCR reads, giving one row per CDR3 protein. The sample carries tens of thousands of distinct CDR3 sequences, 85% to 95% recorded once. Sequenced input: CD8+ T cells from PBMCs. Receptor source: a human donor with multiple sclerosis.

This chain connects TRBV27 to TRBJ1-4; 7 positions agree with TRBD1. Looked up from germline, CDR1 is MNHEY and CDR2 is SMNVEV (reference sequence). This CDR3 spans 16 amino acids. Losses at the gene ends were 4 bases for V and 4 bases for J; bases not matched to a gene: 9. The chain's CDR3 is CASSSLTGAYNEKLFF. CDR3 DNA: TGTGCCAGCAGTTCCCTTACAGGGGCCTATAATGAAAAACTGTTTTTT.

The chain employs TRBV13 and TRBJ2-1, with unresolved D. V lost 4 bases and J 10 bases, leaving 14 bases between the germline ends. The CDR3 covers 13 residues. CDR1 is PRHDT and CDR2 is FYEKMQ in the germline V gene (reference sequence). CDR3 DNA: TGTGCCAGCAGCTCGACTGAGGTGTACGAGCAGTTCTTC. Its protein is CASSSTEVYEQFF.

The chain carries TRBV2 and TRBJ2-7, with 12 bases that match TRBD1. The length of the CDR3 is 14 residues. Germline-derived CDR1 and CDR2 are SNHLY and FYNNEI. Trimming took 6 bases from V and 5 from J; bases not matched to a gene: 5. CDR3 sequence: CASRAGQGANEQYF. The CDR3 DNA is TGTGCCAGCAGGGCGGGACAGGGGGCCAACGAGCAGTACTTC.

V is TRBV7-3 and J is TRBJ2-2; D gene uncertain. Germline CDR1 SGHTA, CDR2 FQGTGA. The CDR3 extends over 12 amino acids. The V end was cut by 4 bases, the J end by 6 bases, with 6 bases between. CDR3 region: CASSYLSGELFF. CDR3 bases: TGTGCCAGCAGCTACTTATCCGGGGAGCTGTTTTTT.

This chain joins TRBV29-1 and TRBJ2-4, with D uncertain. Trimming took off 6 bases at V and 2 bases at J, with 11 bases between the two ends. Germline loops: CDR1 SQVTM, CDR2 ANQGSEA. The CDR3 contains 13 residues. Here the CDR3 reads CSVGQRTKNIQYF. The CDR3 DNA reads TGCAGCGTAGGGCAGCGAACCAAAAACATTCAGTACTTC.

This clonotype appeared once. The J gene is TRBJ1-1, the V gene TRBV6-5; the match to TRBD1 covers 8 bases. The CDR3 extends over 17 amino acids. J was trimmed by 3 bases and V by 7 bases; bases with no gene match: 16. The germline V gene encodes CDR1 MNHEY and CDR2 SVGAGI. The CDR3 DNA reads TGTGCCAGCACGTTACCCGAGACAGGGGCAGGGGACACTGAAGCTTTCTTT. Translating gives CASTLPETGAGDTEAFF.

In nucleotides, the CDR3 is TGCGCCAGCAGCTTGGGAACGCCTATGAACACTGAAGCTTTCTTT. Its protein product is CASSLGTPMNTEAFF. The rearrangement links TRBV5-1 to TRBJ1-1; D remains ambiguous. Trimming left V 0 bases short and J 0 bases short, with 9 bases between. Germline assignment: CDR1 SGHRS and CDR2 YFSETQ. The CDR3 is made up of 15 amino acids.

The J gene is TRBJ1-1, the V gene TRBV5-1; D is unclear. CDR3 length: 13 residues. V lost 6 bases to trimming and J lost 7 bases, with 16 bases between them. CDR1 and CDR2 from the germline V gene are SGHRS and YFSETQ. CDR3 residues: CASTLGVNLEAFF. For the CDR3, the DNA is TGCGCCAGCACCCTGGGAGTAAACCTTGAAGCTTTCTTT. The variable domain in full, completed from reference TRBV5-1 and TRBJ1-1, reads KAGVTQTPRYLIKTRGQQVTLSCSPISGHRSVSWYQQTPGQGLQFLFEYFSETQRNKGNFPGRFSGRQFSNSRSEMNVSTLELGDSALYLCASTLGVNLEAFFGQGTRLTVV.

The chain couples TRBV2 to TRBJ1-2; 9 positions agree with TRBD1. V shed 11 bases and J 2 bases; nucleotides not matched to a gene: 9. Germline-derived CDR1 and CDR2 are SNHLY and FYNNEI. CDR3 length equals 14 residues. The CDR3 DNA sequence: TGTGCCCACCCCGACAGGGGGAACAACTATGGCTACACCTTC. This sequence encodes CAHPDRGNNYGYTF.

This clonotype came up once. This chain uses TRBV7-2 with TRBJ1-2; D not resolved. The CDR3 sequence is 16 residues long. Trimming removed 5 bases from V and 4 bases from J, with 20 bases in between. CDR1 and CDR2 from the germline V gene are SGHTA and FQGNSA. This chain's CDR3 is CASSPPGFQLIYGYTF. CDR3 nucleotides: TGTGCCAGCAGCCCCCCCGGGTTTCAGCTAATCTATGGCTACACCTTC.

The genes are TRBV12-3 or TRBV12-4 and TRBJ1-2; no firm D call. Trimming took 5 bases from V and 5 from J, leaving 12 bases between them. The CDR3 loop spans 13 amino acids. CDR3: CASSPSVGYGYTF. The CDR3 DNA sequence: TGTGCCAGCAGTCCCTCAGTGGGTTATGGCTACACCTTC.

This chain connects TRBV20-1 to TRBJ1-1; TRBD1 is a possible D gene (5 bases). The CDR3 is made up of 15 amino acids. Germline CDR1 DFQATT, CDR2 SNEGSKA (reference sequence). Trimming took off 4 bases at V and 5 bases at J, with 20 bases between the two ends. CDR3 sequence reads: CSATSGYRGGTEAFF. The CDR3 DNA reads TGCAGTGCTACTTCGGGTTATCGGGGCGGGACTGAAGCTTTCTTT.

This sequence joins TRBV9 and TRBJ2-3; D call uncertain. The V and J ends lost 1 base and 4 bases respectively, with 13 bases between them. The length of the CDR3 is 15 residues. Germline-derived CDR1 and CDR2 are SGDLS and YYNGEE. CDR3 loop: CASSVKGRSADTQYF. CDR3 coding DNA: TGTGCCAGCAGCGTAAAAGGCCGGAGCGCAGATACGCAGTATTTT.

J is TRBJ2-1 and V is TRBV11-2, with 10 positions matching TRBD2. CDR3 length equals 13 residues. Germline loops: CDR1 SGHAT, CDR2 FQNNGV. The V gene end was trimmed by 5 bases and the J gene end by 12 bases; junction bases not matched to a gene: 7. CDR3 nucleotide sequence: TGTGCCAGCAGCCTAGCGGGGGATCGGGGGCAGTTCTTC. Translated: CASSLAGDRGQFF.

The CDR3 spells CASTPRGEDTQYF. The CDR3 region has the DNA TGTGCCAGCACCCCCCGGGGCGAAGATACGCAGTATTTT. This sequence joins TRBV7-9 and TRBJ2-3; D might be TRBD1 or TRBD2, each matching 5 bases. The CDR3 loop spans 13 amino acids. CDR1 and CDR2 (germline): SEHNR, FQNEAQ (reference sequence). V lost 7 bases, J lost 5 bases, and 13 bases lay in between.

The J gene is TRBJ1-5, the V gene TRBV27, with 9 bases lining up with TRBD1. V trimming: 5 bases; J trimming: 6 bases; junction bases outside the gene matches: 8. CDR3 size: 15 residues. The germline CDR1 and CDR2 sequences are MNHEY and SMNVEV (reference sequence). The CDR3 DNA is TGTGCCAGCAGTCCGGCGGGACAGGGTATTCAGCCCCAGCATTTT. This translates into CASSPAGQGIQPQHF.

The V and J genes are TRBV3-1 and TRBJ1-2; D possibly corresponds to TRBD1 (6 bases). CDR3 length: 14 amino acids. Trimming cost V 1 base and J 5 bases, with 11 bases left between them. Germline values: CDR1 LGHDT, CDR2 YNNKEL (reference sequence). Here the CDR3 reads CASSQVGGTYGYTF. The CDR3 coding sequence is TGTGCCAGCAGCCAAGTTGGGGGGACATATGGCTACACCTTC.

This chain connects TRBV15 to TRBJ1-2; 8 bases map to TRBD1. The CDR3 totals 16 residues. Per germline, CDR1 LNHNV and CDR2 YYDKDF (reference sequence). V lost 1 base and J lost 3; bases outside the gene matches: 7. CDR3 loop: CATSRVGGQEDYGYTF. CDR3 nucleotide sequence: TGTGCCACCAGCAGAGTAGGGGGACAGGAGGACTATGGCTACACCTTC.

This chain links TRBV4-2 with TRBJ2-2; D call uncertain. Germline lookup yields CDR1 LGHNA and CDR2 YNFKEQ. The CDR3 extends over 14 amino acids. Deletions cut 0 bases from V and 3 bases from J, with 5 bases between. This chain's CDR3 is CASSQEGDTGELFF. The CDR3 DNA sequence: TGTGCCAGCAGCCAAGAAGGAGACACCGGGGAGCTGTTTTTT.

The chain recombines TRBV6-5 with TRBJ1-1; D gene unclear. Trimming took off 2 bases at V and 0 bases at J, with 4 bases between the two ends. Germline lookup yields CDR1 MNHEY and CDR2 SVGAGI. CDR3 length: 13 residues. The CDR3 sequence: CASSYGMNTEAFF. In DNA, the CDR3 is TGTGCCAGCAGTTACGGAATGAACACTGAAGCTTTCTTT.

The chain joins TRBV5-6 to TRBJ1-2, with 7 bases matching TRBD1. Germline CDR1 reads SGHDT; CDR2 reads YYEEEE. J lost 4 bases, V lost 5 bases, and 5 bases had no gene match. There are 13 residues in the CDR3. CDR3 in amino acids: CASSPAGGYGYTF. CDR3 sequence (DNA): TGTGCCAGCAGTCCCGCAGGGGGCTATGGCTACACCTTC.

The chain recombines TRBV11-2 with TRBJ2-1; TRBD1 aligns across 7 bases. The CDR3 has 17 residues. The germline V gene has CDR1 SGHAT and CDR2 FQNNGV. With 4 bases clipped from V and 3 bases from J, the junction kept 12 bases outside the gene matches. CDR3 in DNA: TGTGCCAGCAGCTCGGGACGGTTAGGGGGCTTCTACAATGAGCAGTTCTTC. Encoded protein: CASSSGRLGGFYNEQFF.